The 32 T cell receptor beta chains presented below share a single source sample, sequenced in a study of CD8+ T cells in alopecia areata. The sequencing template was cDNA reverse transcribed from extracted RNA. Profiling relied on immunoSEQ multiplex PCR, and the TCRdb table lists in-frame clones only, not all of them. Altogether under 130,000 clones are present, approximately 52% being singletons, with the ten largest covering around 8.5%. Specimen: CD4+ T cells sorted from blood. Receptor source: a human donor in good health.

The CDR3 protein is CASSRRLAGQETQYF. In DNA form, the CDR3 reads TGTGCCAGCAGCCGCAGACTAGCGGGCCAAGAGACCCAGTACTTC. The chain uses TRBV4-2 and TRBJ2-5; 10 nucleotides match TRBD2. With 4 bases clipped from V and 1 base from J, the junction kept 3 bases outside the gene matches. The CDR3 runs to 15 residues. Germline V CDR1 and CDR2: LGHNA, YNFKEQ.

The rearrangement joins TRBV7-6 to TRBJ2-6; the match to TRBD1 covers 9 bases. J lost 4 bases, V lost 0 bases, and 19 bases had no gene match. CDR3 size: 22 residues. Germline CDR1 is SGHVS and CDR2 is FNYEAQ. Written as DNA, the CDR3 is TGTGCCAGCAGCTTAGCAGTCATGGAACCGGGACAGGGAACGGGAGGGGCCAACGTCCTGACTTTC. Amino acid sequence: CASSLAVMEPGQGTGGANVLTF.

This chain joins TRBV30 and TRBJ1-5; D is perhaps TRBD1 (5 bases). The CDR3 loop spans 14 amino acids. The germline CDR1 and CDR2 sequences are GTSNPN and SVGIG (reference sequence). The V gene lost 5 bases and the J gene lost 0 bases, with 11 bases spanning the gap. The CDR3 loop reads CAWGHLASNQPQHF. In nucleotides, the CDR3 is TGTGCCTGGGGACATCTAGCTAGCAATCAGCCCCAGCATTTT.

The genes are TRBV7-9 and TRBJ1-6; TRBD1 might be the D (5 bases). V dropped 0 bases and J dropped 0 bases, with 6 bases sitting between them. The CDR3 extends over 16 amino acids. From germline, CDR1 is SEHNR and CDR2 FQNEAQ (reference sequence). Written as DNA, the CDR3 is TGTGCCAGCAGCTTAGCGGGGGTCTCCTATAATTCACCCCTCCACTTT. Translating gives CASSLAGVSYNSPLHF.

The genes are TRBV28 and TRBJ2-7; D gene uncertain. The V gene's germline CDR1 is MDHEN and CDR2 SYDVKM. The CDR3 spans 14 residues. Trimming took off 6 bases at V and 6 bases at J, with 18 bases between the two ends. CDR3 in amino acids: CASSRAGSAPEQYF. CDR3 DNA: TGTGCCAGCAGCCGGGCCGGGTCGGCCCCCGAGCAGTACTTC.

This clone turned up a few times. This chain connects TRBV30 to TRBJ2-3; D call uncertain. This CDR3 contains 13 residues. Trimming stripped 0 bases from V and 2 bases from J, with 6 bases between. Germline CDR1 GTSNPN, CDR2 SVGIG (reference sequence). The CDR3 DNA reads TGTGCCTGGAGTGTGGGGAACACAGATACGCAGTATTTT. Amino acids: CAWSVGNTDTQYF.

The rearrangement joins TRBV5-1 to TRBJ2-3; D ambiguous. The germline V gene has CDR1 SGHRS and CDR2 YFSETQ. Trimming pared 2 bases from V and 6 bases from J, leaving 7 bases between. The CDR3 runs 12 residues. This chain's CDR3 is CASSLIFDTQYF. The DNA of the CDR3 is TGCGCCAGCAGCTTAATATTTGATACGCAGTATTTT.

This clone was observed a few times. The chain links TRBV10-3 to TRBJ2-7; 9 bases are shared with TRBD1. CDR3 size: 15 residues. CDR1 ENHRY and CDR2 SYGVKD come from the germline V gene. The J segment lost 5 bases and the V segment lost 3 bases, leaving 8 bases of the junction unmatched. The CDR3 loop is CAISDGTGGADEQYF. CDR3 nucleotides: TGTGCCATCAGTGACGGAACAGGGGGCGCGGACGAGCAGTACTTC.

CDR3 loop: CAWSSGPPQGGELFF. Here the CDR3 DNA reads TGTGCCTGGAGTTCTGGGCCCCCTCAGGGCGGGGAGCTGTTTTTT. The J gene is TRBJ2-2, the V gene TRBV30; possible D gene TRBD1, 5 bases. This CDR3 spans 15 amino acids. Germline V gene data show CDR1 as GTSNPN and CDR2 as SVGIG (reference sequence). The germline V and J ends were trimmed by 2 bases and 7 bases, with 17 bases remaining between them.

The chain uses TRBV11-2 and TRBJ2-3, with 8 bases that match TRBD1. The V gene end was trimmed by 3 bases and the J gene end by 0 bases; junction bases not matched to a gene: 14. Germline CDR1 and CDR2: SGHAT and FQNNGV. This CDR3 region has 19 residues. The CDR3 protein is CASSFPYQGAYLSTDTQYF. CDR3 coding DNA: TGTGCCAGCAGCTTTCCATACCAGGGGGCCTACCTTAGCACAGATACGCAGTATTTT.

This chain uses TRBV10-3 with TRBJ1-1; TRBD1 agrees at 7 bases. Germline V gene sequence: CDR1 ENHRY, CDR2 SYGVKD. With V trimmed by 5 bases and J by 1 base, 4 bases remained unmatched. The length of the CDR3 is 14 residues. The CDR3 sequence is CAISNGQENTEAFF. In nucleotides, the CDR3 is TGTGCCATCAGTAACGGACAGGAGAACACTGAAGCTTTCTTT.

The chain joins TRBV6-5 to TRBJ2-1; possibly TRBD1 for D (6 bases). The V gene lost 2 bases and the J gene lost 9 bases, with 14 bases spanning the gap. The CDR3 contains 14 residues. The germline gives CDR1 MNHEY, CDR2 SVGAGI. The CDR3 loop is CASSYRHQGLEQFF. In nucleotides, the CDR3 is TGTGCCAGCAGTTACCGGCACCAGGGGCTTGAGCAGTTCTTC.

This sequence joins TRBV29-1 and TRBJ1-1; TRBD1 agrees at 9 bases. CDR1 and CDR2 (germline): SQVTM, ANQGSEA. This CDR3 has 13 amino acids. CDR3 sequence: CSSRQGVNTEAFF. The CDR3 nucleotides are TGCAGTTCCCGACAGGGGGTGAACACTGAAGCTTTCTTT.

The rearrangement joins TRBV7-2 to TRBJ2-3; D perhaps matches TRBD1 (6 bases). Germline CDR1 SGHTA, CDR2 FQGNSA. V lost 3 bases and J lost 1, with 8 bases in between. The CDR3 covers 14 residues. In nucleotides, the CDR3 is TGTGCCAGCAGCTTCCACAGGGGCACAGATACGCAGTATTTT. It is translated as CASSFHRGTDTQYF.

The chain employs TRBV7-2 and TRBJ2-7; the match to TRBD2 covers 9 bases. Trimming took 5 bases from V and 3 from J; bases not matched to a gene: 5. Germline-derived CDR1 and CDR2 are SGHTA and FQGNSA. The CDR3 runs 14 residues. CDR3 nucleotide sequence: TGTGCCAGCAGCCCCTGGCGGGGGGGCTACGAGCAGTACTTC. Protein: CASSPWRGGYEQYF.

The chain joins TRBV5-1 to TRBJ2-5; D not resolved. V was shortened by 4 bases and J by 1 base, with 8 bases between the two germline ends. The CDR3 contains 13 residues. Germline CDR1 SGHRS, CDR2 YFSETQ. The CDR3 reads CASSQPLQETQYF. In DNA form, the CDR3 reads TGCGCCAGCAGCCAGCCCCTCCAAGAGACCCAGTACTTC. Filled out from reference TRBV5-1 and TRBJ2-5, the complete variable domain reads KAGVTQTPRYLIKTRGQQVTLSCSPISGHRSVSWYQQTPGQGLQFLFEYFSETQRNKGNFPGRFSGRQFSNSRSEMNVSTLELGDSALYLCASSQPLQETQYFGPGTRLLVL.

Only a few counts were recorded for this clone. The chain carries TRBV29-1 and TRBJ1-1, with D unresolved. CDR3 size: 12 residues. The germline V and J ends were trimmed by 7 bases and 4 bases, with 13 bases remaining between them. The V gene's germline CDR1 is SQVTM and CDR2 ANQGSEA. The CDR3 DNA reads as TGCAGCGGAAACCTCGCGTCCACTGAAGCTTTCTTT. As protein: CSGNLASTEAFF.

V is TRBV5-1 and J is TRBJ2-1; TRBD2 might be the D (6 bases). CDR1 is SGHRS and CDR2 is YFSETQ in the germline V gene. There are 15 residues in the CDR3. Trimming shortened V by 0 bases and J by 6 bases, and 13 bases separated the two germline ends. The CDR3 nucleotides are TGCGCCAGCAGCTTGGCGGTGGGGGACTCCAATGAGCAGTTCTTC. It yields the protein CASSLAVGDSNEQFF. Combining the CDR3 with reference TRBV5-1 and TRBJ2-1 gives the whole variable domain KAGVTQTPRYLIKTRGQQVTLSCSPISGHRSVSWYQQTPGQGLQFLFEYFSETQRNKGNFPGRFSGRQFSNSRSEMNVSTLELGDSALYLCASSLAVGDSNEQFFGPGTRLTVL.

This clone was observed once. The chain recombines TRBV30 with TRBJ1-1, with a tentative D call TRBD1 (5 bases). The CDR3 is 16 amino acids. Trimming shortened V by 2 bases and J by 2 bases, and 18 bases separated the two germline ends. Germline CDR1 is GTSNPN and CDR2 is SVGIG (reference sequence). The CDR3 is CAWSLIAKTVNTEAFF. The DNA for the CDR3 is TGTGCCTGGAGTCTCATAGCGAAGACAGTTAACACTGAAGCTTTCTTT. The full variable domain, in which reference TRBV30 and TRBJ1-1 provide the parts outside the CDR3, is SQTIHQWPATLVQPVGSPLSLECTVEGTSNPNLYWYRQAAGRGLQLLFYSVGIGQISSEVPQNLSASRPQDRQFILSSKKLLLSDSGFYLCAWSLIAKTVNTEAFFGQGTRLTVV.

The chain employs TRBV28 and TRBJ2-3, with D unresolved. Trimming cost V 4 bases and J 8 bases, with 10 bases left between them. Germline loops: CDR1 MDHEN, CDR2 SYDVKM. This CDR3 spans 12 amino acids. The CDR3 reads CASSSPRATQYF. CDR3 nucleotides: TGTGCCAGCAGTTCGCCTCGGGCTACGCAGTATTTT.

This clone was seen a few times. The genes are TRBV4-1 and TRBJ2-7, with D possibly being TRBD1 or TRBD2 (6 bases each). The CDR3 contains 16 residues. Germline V CDR1 and CDR2: MGHRA, YSYEKL. The V and J ends lost 1 base and 4 bases respectively, with 17 bases between them. The CDR3 protein is CASSQGQADYSYEQYF. The CDR3 DNA reads as TGCGCCAGCAGCCAAGGACAGGCGGACTACTCTTACGAGCAGTACTTC.

V is TRBV30 and J is TRBJ2-7; D is possibly TRBD1 or TRBD2 (5 bases each). The germline V gene has CDR1 GTSNPN and CDR2 SVGIG (reference sequence). V lost 3 bases and J 6 bases, leaving 15 bases between the germline ends. CDR3 length: 13 amino acids. CDR3 protein: CAWSRNGAGEQYF. The DNA for the CDR3 is TGTGCCTGGAGCCGGAACGGGGCGGGCGAGCAGTACTTC. The full variable domain, completed using reference TRBV30 and TRBJ2-7, is SQTIHQWPATLVQPVGSPLSLECTVEGTSNPNLYWYRQAAGRGLQLLFYSVGIGQISSEVPQNLSASRPQDRQFILSSKKLLLSDSGFYLCAWSRNGAGEQYFGPGTRLTVT.

The CDR3 sequence is CASSEGLAGPAGEQYF. In DNA form, the CDR3 reads TGTGCCAGCAGTGAAGGACTAGCGGGGCCCGCGGGTGAGCAGTACTTC. The gene calls are TRBV2 and TRBJ2-7, with 11 bases lining up with TRBD2. Germline lookup yields CDR1 SNHLY and CDR2 FYNNEI. The V and J ends lost 1 base and 7 bases, in that order; junction bases with no gene match: 9. The length of the CDR3 is 16 residues.

The V call is TRBV29-1, the J call TRBJ2-7, with D tentatively TRBD1 (5 bases). The V gene lost 4 bases and the J gene lost 2 bases, with 9 bases spanning the gap. CDR1 and CDR2 (germline): SQVTM, ANQGSEA. The CDR3 has 12 amino acids. In nucleotides, the CDR3 is TGCAGCGTTGTTGGCAGGGCCTACGAGCAGTACTTC. Translating gives CSVVGRAYEQYF.

The V and J genes are TRBV19 and TRBJ1-5; possibly TRBD1 for D (6 bases). V lost 7 bases and J 1 base, leaving 17 bases between the germline ends. CDR1 is LNHDA, CDR2 SQIVND, per germline (reference sequence). The CDR3 length is 16 residues. CDR3 protein: CASKAGAPLSNQPQHF. In nucleotides, the CDR3 is TGTGCCAGTAAGGCAGGGGCCCCATTGAGCAATCAGCCCCAGCATTTT. The whole variable domain, filled in from reference TRBV19 and TRBJ1-5, reads DGGITQSPKYLFRKEGQNVTLSCEQNLNHDAMYWYRQDPGQGLRLIYYSQIVNDFQKGDIAEGYSVSREKKESFPLTVTSAQKNPTAFYLCASKAGAPLSNQPQHFGDGTRLSIL.

This clone showed up just a few times. The gene calls are TRBV30 and TRBJ1-1; 10 bases agree with TRBD1. The CDR3 consists of 13 residues. Germline loops: CDR1 GTSNPN, CDR2 SVGIG (reference sequence). J lost 5 bases, V lost 3 bases, and 3 bases had no gene match. In DNA, the CDR3 is TGTGCCTGGAGGACAGGGGGCAGGACTGAAGCTTTCTTT. Encoded protein: CAWRTGGRTEAFF.

The V gene is TRBV11-1, the J gene TRBJ2-3; tentative D call: TRBD2 (5 bases). The germline CDR1 and CDR2 sequences are SGHAT and FQDESV (reference sequence). V was trimmed by 4 bases and J by 6 bases, leaving 17 bases between them. The CDR3 covers 15 residues. CDR3 DNA sequence: TGTGCCAGCAGCTGGTCCTCCGACTACGTCGATACGCAGTATTTT. This encodes CASSWSSDYVDTQYF.

This clone qualifies as medium-sized. The CDR3 spells CSVEDGRWTQYF. CDR3 DNA sequence: TGCAGCGTTGAAGACGGCCGGTGGACCCAGTACTTC. The chain links TRBV29-1 to TRBJ2-5; D is undetermined. Germline V lookup: CDR1 SQVTM, CDR2 ANQGSEA. Trimming took off 0 bases at V and 7 bases at J, with 9 bases between the two ends. The CDR3 length is 12 residues.

The rearrangement uses TRBV7-2 and TRBJ2-1, with D tentatively TRBD2 (6 bases). The CDR3 loop spans 15 amino acids. The germline V gene encodes CDR1 SGHTA and CDR2 FQGNSA. Trimming shortened V by 1 base and J by 8 bases, and 15 bases separated the two germline ends. CDR3 coding DNA: TGTGCCAGCAGCTTAGGAGGACTAAGGGTCGATGAGCAGTTCTTC. It encodes CASSLGGLRVDEQFF.

This clone showed up just a few times. V gene TRBV5-1 combines with J gene TRBJ2-1; the match to TRBD2 covers 10 bases. CDR1 is SGHRS, CDR2 YFSETQ, per germline. This CDR3 spans 16 amino acids. Trimming at V came to 1 base and at J to 14 bases, leaving 15 bases not matched to a gene. As DNA, the CDR3 is TGCGCCAGCAGCTTGTTTGGGCTAGCGGGGGCCGTGGGAGAGTTCTTC. Amino acids: CASSLFGLAGAVGEFF. Looking up the rest from reference TRBV5-1 and TRBJ2-1 gives the full variable domain: KAGVTQTPRYLIKTRGQQVTLSCSPISGHRSVSWYQQTPGQGLQFLFEYFSETQRNKGNFPGRFSGRQFSNSRSEMNVSTLELGDSALYLCASSLFGLAGAVGEFFGPGTRLTVL.

This clone was seen a few times. The chain carries TRBV11-2 and TRBJ1-2; 9 positions agree with TRBD1. Germline assignment: CDR1 SGHAT and CDR2 FQNNGV. V shed 5 bases, J shed 8 bases, and the junction held 12 bases outside the gene matches. This CDR3 is 15 amino acids long. The CDR3 loop is CASSPSWDRDGGYTF. DNA for the CDR3: TGTGCCAGCAGCCCATCCTGGGACAGGGACGGGGGCTACACCTTC.

Only a few counts were recorded for this clone. V gene TRBV30 combines with J gene TRBJ1-6, with 10 bases lining up with TRBD1. V was clipped by 0 bases and J by 7 bases; unmatched bases: 6. Germline assignment: CDR1 GTSNPN and CDR2 SVGIG (reference sequence). This CDR3 has 16 amino acids. The CDR3 loop is CAWSVPGTGENSPLHF. CDR3 coding DNA: TGTGCCTGGAGTGTACCAGGGACAGGGGAAAATTCACCCCTCCACTTT.